A single sample is the source of the 22 T cell receptor beta chains below, sequenced in a study of post-analysis software for immune sequencing data. Their specific antigens are unknown. Findings and caveats of the study: TRBV5-6, TRBV5-1 and TRBV20-1 were among roughly 5 TRBV segments more frequent in patients than controls.

Libraries were made from TCR beta cDNA, and they carried unique molecular identifiers. A single record per CDR3 protein comes from TCRdb applying MiXCR to the PCR reads. The sample lists approximately 730,000 distinct CDR3 sequences, roughly 29% seen once, with approximately 0.55% in the top ten. Sequencing input: blood. These receptor sequences come from a girl aged 5-17 years with multiple sclerosis.

The chain carries TRBV3-1 and TRBJ2-2; weak D call: TRBD1 (7 bases). V gave up 6 bases and J gave up 6 bases, with 14 bases separating them. CDR3 length equals 14 residues. Germline loops: CDR1 LGHDT, CDR2 YNNKEL (reference sequence). CDR3 nucleotides: TGTGCCAGCAGGTTCGGAGGGGGCGCCGGGGAGCTGTTTTTT. The encoded protein is CASRFGGGAGELFF.

The chain carries TRBV10-3 and TRBJ1-2; 9 positions match TRBD1. After removal of 4 bases from V and 5 bases from J, the junction contained 2 bases not matched to a gene. The CDR3 loop spans 13 amino acids. Germline CDR1 and CDR2: ENHRY and SYGVKD. CDR3 coding DNA: TGTGCCATCAGTGGGGACAGGGAGTATGGCTACACCTTC. It encodes CAISGDREYGYTF.

There are a few counts of this clonotype. The chain is built from TRBV7-9 and TRBJ2-1, with D possibly being TRBD2 (7 bases). V lost 2 bases to trimming and J lost 5 bases, with 19 bases between them. The CDR3 length is 17 residues. The germline CDR1 and CDR2 sequences are SEHNR and FQNEAQ (reference sequence). The CDR3, as DNA: TGTGCCAGCAGCTTAACGTGGAGCGGGGACACACACAATGAGCAGTTCTTC. This gives the protein CASSLTWSGDTHNEQFF. Together with reference TRBV7-9 and TRBJ2-1, the CDR3 gives the full variable domain: DTGVSQNPRHKITKRGQNVTFRCDPISEHNRLYWYRQTLGQGPEFLTYFQNEAQLEKSRLLSDRFSAERPKGSFSTLEIQRTEQGDSAMYLCASSLTWSGDTHNEQFFGPGTRLTVL.

The chain combines TRBV11-2 with TRBJ2-5, with TRBD2 identical over 13 bases. TRBJ2-7 explains the end of the DNA better; the J call may be wrong. This CDR3 has 17 amino acids. Germline lookup yields CDR1 SGHAT and CDR2 FQNNGV. The CDR3 nucleotides are TGTGCCAGCAGCTCGCGCCCCACTAGCGGGAGGGCCTTCGAGCAGTACTTC. Translating gives CASSSRPTSGRAFEQYF.

This sequence joins TRBV29-1 and TRBJ2-2, with TRBD2 identical over 7 bases. Trimming removed 5 bases from V and 4 bases from J; junction bases left unmatched: 1. The CDR3 loop spans 12 amino acids. From germline, CDR1 is SQVTM and CDR2 ANQGSEA. The CDR3 DNA reads as TGCAGCGTTACTAGCGCCACCGGGGAGCTGTTTTTT. It is translated as CSVTSATGELFF.

This chain links TRBV2 with TRBJ1-2; D call uncertain. V was trimmed by 6 bases and J by 4 bases, leaving 12 bases between them. Germline lookup yields CDR1 SNHLY and CDR2 FYNNEI. The CDR3 is made up of 13 amino acids. The CDR3 DNA reads TGTGCCAGCAGGGCCCGGATTAGCTATGGCTACACCTTC. It codes for CASRARISYGYTF.

This clonotype has just a few counts. This chain links TRBV7-2 with TRBJ2-1, with D perhaps matching TRBD1 (6 bases). This CDR3 spans 17 amino acids. Per the germline V gene, CDR1 is SGHTA and CDR2 is FQGNSA. V was cut by 2 bases and J by 2 bases, with 16 bases left in between. The CDR3 region is CASSLTGTDGTYNEQFF. In DNA form, the CDR3 reads TGTGCCAGCAGCTTAACAGGGACCGACGGAACCTACAATGAGCAGTTCTTC. The whole variable domain, remainder taken from reference TRBV7-2 and TRBJ2-1, is GAGVSQSPSNKVTEKGKDVELRCDPISGHTALYWYRQSLGQGLEFLIYFQGNSAPDKSGLPSDRFSAERTGGSVSTLTIQRTQQEDSAVYLCASSLTGTDGTYNEQFFGPGTRLTVL.

This clonotype occurred a few times. V and J are TRBV6-1 and TRBJ1-2, with D maybe TRBD1 (6 bases). CDR3 length equals 11 residues. V shed 6 bases and J shed 7 bases, with 9 bases lying between them. Germline V gene lookup returns CDR1 MNHNS and CDR2 SASEGT. CDR3 nucleotide sequence: TGTGCCAGCAGCGGGGGGCTTGGCTACACCTTC. This encodes CASSGGLGYTF.

The chain has TRBV4-3 and TRBJ2-2; D is uncertain. The CDR3 extends over 13 amino acids. Trimming removed 1 base at V and 7 bases at J, with 7 bases between. Germline V gene lookup returns CDR1 LGHNA and CDR2 YSLEER. CDR3 in DNA: TGCGCCAGCAGCCAAGTAGGGATCGGGGAGCTGTTTTTT. It yields the protein CASSQVGIGELFF.

The chain uses TRBV20-1 and TRBJ2-7, with 8 bases aligning to TRBD2. The CDR3 totals 12 residues. CDR1 is DFQATT, CDR2 SNEGSKA, per germline (reference sequence). DNA of the CDR3: TGCAGCGCAAAGACTAGCGAGACCGAGCAGTACTTC. Protein product: CSAKTSETEQYF.

The genes are TRBV7-8 and TRBJ2-1; the match to TRBD2 covers 8 bases. The end of the DNA fits TRBJ2-7 better, so the J call may be wrong. CDR3 length: 16 amino acids. The V gene's germline CDR1 is SGHVS and CDR2 FQNEAQ. CDR3 residues: CASSFWIAGSYNEQYF. The DNA for the CDR3 is TGTGCCAGCAGCTTTTGGATAGCGGGATCCTACAATGAGCAGTACTTC.

The chain uses TRBV7-2 and TRBJ2-5; D gene uncertain. CDR3 length equals 13 residues. CDR1 and CDR2 from the germline V gene are SGHTA and FQGNSA. V was shortened by 5 bases and J by 4 bases, with 11 bases between the two germline ends. The CDR3 protein is CASSPTDRETQYF. The DNA of the CDR3 is TGTGCCAGCAGCCCCACTGACCGAGAGACCCAGTACTTC.

In the case of this clonotype: At one end, the junction sequence differs from germline, possibly due to a read error. The rearrangement uses TRBV5-6 and TRBJ2-5; 11 positions agree with TRBD2. Germline V gene sequence: CDR1 SGHDT, CDR2 YYEEEE. This CDR3 comprises 16 residues. The CDR3 DNA is TGTGCCAGCAGCTTGGGGGGACTAGCGGTGCAAGGGACCCAGTACTTC. Its protein product is CASSLGGLAVQGTQYF.

For this clonotype: A much larger clone lies one base from this, so it may be a read error. The V gene is TRBV29-1, the J gene TRBJ2-7, with 9 bases aligning to TRBD1. The end of the DNA aligns better with TRBJ2-5, so the J call may be wrong. CDR1 is SQVTM, CDR2 ANQGSEA, per germline. This CDR3 has 12 amino acids. The DNA for the CDR3 is TGCAGCGTGGGGACAGGGAGGGAGACCCAGTACTTC. It encodes CSVGTGRETQYF.

This rearrangement joins TRBV12-3 or TRBV12-4 to TRBJ2-2; D possibly uses TRBD1 or TRBD2 (5 bases each). V lost 2 bases and J lost 6, with 13 bases in between. There are 15 residues in the CDR3. CDR3 loop: CASSLYSGSPGELFF. CDR3 nucleotides: TGTGCCAGCAGTTTATACTCAGGGAGTCCCGGGGAGCTGTTTTTT.

This clonotype occurred a few times. This chain connects TRBV4-1 to TRBJ2-5; no clear D. Trimming pared 3 bases from V and 3 bases from J, leaving 20 bases between. Germline V gives CDR1 MGHRA, CDR2 YSYEKL. CDR3 length: 17 amino acids. The CDR3 sequence is CASSHALARAAKETQYF. DNA for the CDR3: TGCGCCAGCAGCCACGCATTAGCCCGGGCCGCCAAAGAGACCCAGTACTTC.

This chain links TRBV2 with TRBJ2-1, with 8 bases aligning to TRBD2. The V gene end was trimmed by 7 bases and the J gene end by 2 bases; junction bases not matched to a gene: 4. This CDR3 region has 14 residues. Germline V gene data show CDR1 as SNHLY and CDR2 as FYNNEI. The CDR3 region has the DNA TGTGCCAGCAAGGGACTAGAGGCCTACAATGAGCAGTTCTTC. Translating it yields CASKGLEAYNEQFF.

This clonotype was picked up many times. This chain connects TRBV27 to TRBJ2-1; 7 positions agree with TRBD1. CDR1 is MNHEY and CDR2 is SMNVEV in the germline V gene (reference sequence). The CDR3 is made up of 14 amino acids. V lost 3 bases, J lost 9 bases, and 8 bases stayed unmatched. CDR3 DNA: TGTGCCAGCAGTTTCTCCAGGGGGATGGGTGAGCAGTTCTTC. Amino acids: CASSFSRGMGEQFF.

This clonotype showed up just a few times. The chain recombines TRBV11-2 with TRBJ2-7, with 9 bases matching TRBD1. Germline V CDR1 and CDR2: SGHAT, FQNNGV. The ends lost 4 bases at V and 7 bases at J; junction bases unmatched: 8. The CDR3 consists of 14 residues. CDR3 bases: TGTGCCAGCAGCTCCCGGACAGGGGTGAGGGAGCAGTACTTC. Protein sequence: CASSSRTGVREQYF.

V is TRBV11-2 and J is TRBJ1-4, with 7 bases fitting TRBD1. V lost 4 bases to trimming and J lost 7 bases; unmatched junction nucleotides: 9. The CDR3 consists of 15 residues. Germline V gene data show CDR1 as SGHAT and CDR2 as FQNNGV. CDR3 in DNA: TGTGCCAGCAGCTGGAACAGGGGATCGGGTGAAAAACTGTTTTTT. Encoded protein: CASSWNRGSGEKLFF.

This clonotype has only a few counts. This chain connects TRBV20-1 to TRBJ2-4; D unresolved. From germline, CDR1 is DFQATT and CDR2 SNEGSKA (reference sequence). The CDR3 runs to 16 residues. V shed 4 bases and J shed 6 bases, with 22 bases lying between them. The CDR3 DNA follows: TGCAGTGCTACACCGACCGAGATAACGGTCCCAAACATTCAGTACTTC. This translates into CSATPTEITVPNIQYF.

In the case of this clonotype: No conserved phenylalanine or tryptophan ends this CDR3, so it is likely a read error. The V call is TRBV29-1, the J call TRBJ1-2, with a weak D call TRBD1 (5 bases). Looked up from germline, CDR1 is SQVTM and CDR2 is ANQGSEA. The CDR3 is 13 residues long. Trimming cost V 2 bases and J 2 bases, with 9 bases left between them. The DNA for the CDR3 is TGCAGCGTTGAAATGGCAGGGAACTATGGCTACACCTGC. Translating gives CSVEMAGNYGYTC.